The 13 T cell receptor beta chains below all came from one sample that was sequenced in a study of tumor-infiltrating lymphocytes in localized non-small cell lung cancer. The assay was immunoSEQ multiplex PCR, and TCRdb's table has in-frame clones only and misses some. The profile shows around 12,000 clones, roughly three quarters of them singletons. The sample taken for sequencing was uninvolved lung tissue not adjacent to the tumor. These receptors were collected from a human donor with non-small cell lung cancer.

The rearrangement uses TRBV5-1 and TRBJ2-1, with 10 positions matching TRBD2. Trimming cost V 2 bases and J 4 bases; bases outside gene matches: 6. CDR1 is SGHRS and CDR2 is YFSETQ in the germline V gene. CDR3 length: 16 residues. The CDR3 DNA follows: TGCGCCAGCAGCTTCCCAGCGGGGGGGCCTTACAATGAGCAGTTCTTC. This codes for CASSFPAGGPYNEQFF.

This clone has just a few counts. The CDR3 DNA reads TGTGCCAGCAGGGCGGGACAGGGTTTCACTGAAGCTTTCTTT. Protein product: CASRAGQGFTEAFF. This chain uses TRBV6-9 with TRBJ1-1; 9 bases are shared with TRBD1. This CDR3 has 14 amino acids. The V and J ends lost 6 bases and 4 bases, in that order; junction bases with no gene match: 6. The germline CDR1 and CDR2 sequences are MNHGY and SVAAGI.

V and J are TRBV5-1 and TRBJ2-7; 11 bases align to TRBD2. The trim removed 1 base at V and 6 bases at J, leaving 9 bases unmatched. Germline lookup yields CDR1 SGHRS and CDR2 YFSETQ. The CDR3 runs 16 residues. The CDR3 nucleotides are TGCGCCAGCAGCTTGAGGGCGACTAGCGGGACCTCCGAGCAGTACTTC. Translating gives CASSLRATSGTSEQYF. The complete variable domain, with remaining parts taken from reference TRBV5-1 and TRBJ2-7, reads KAGVTQTPRYLIKTRGQQVTLSCSPISGHRSVSWYQQTPGQGLQFLFEYFSETQRNKGNFPGRFSGRQFSNSRSEMNVSTLELGDSALYLCASSLRATSGTSEQYFGPGTRLTVT.

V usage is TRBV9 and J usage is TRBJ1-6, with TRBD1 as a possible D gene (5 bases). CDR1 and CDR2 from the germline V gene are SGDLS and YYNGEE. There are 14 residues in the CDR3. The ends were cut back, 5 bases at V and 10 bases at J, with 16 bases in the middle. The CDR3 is CASRSSGSDSPLHF. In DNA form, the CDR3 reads TGTGCCAGCAGGTCCTCAGGGTCAGACTCACCCCTCCACTTT.

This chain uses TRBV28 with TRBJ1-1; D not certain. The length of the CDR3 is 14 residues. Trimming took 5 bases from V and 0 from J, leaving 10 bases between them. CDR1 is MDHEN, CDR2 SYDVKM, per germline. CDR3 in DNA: TGTGCCAGCAGTCCGGGCCAATTGAACACTGAAGCTTTCTTT. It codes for CASSPGQLNTEAFF.

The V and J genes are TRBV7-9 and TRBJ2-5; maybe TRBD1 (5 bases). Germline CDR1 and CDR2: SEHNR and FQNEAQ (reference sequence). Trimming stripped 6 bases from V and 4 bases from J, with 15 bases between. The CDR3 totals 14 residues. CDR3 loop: CASRSTAQGETQYF. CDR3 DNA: TGTGCCAGCAGATCTACAGCCCAGGGAGAGACCCAGTACTTC.

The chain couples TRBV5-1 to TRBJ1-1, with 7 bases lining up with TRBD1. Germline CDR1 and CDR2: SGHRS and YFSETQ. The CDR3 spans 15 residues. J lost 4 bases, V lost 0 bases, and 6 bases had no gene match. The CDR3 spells CASSLGQGRFTEAFF. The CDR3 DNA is TGCGCCAGCAGCTTGGGACAGGGACGTTTCACTGAAGCTTTCTTT.

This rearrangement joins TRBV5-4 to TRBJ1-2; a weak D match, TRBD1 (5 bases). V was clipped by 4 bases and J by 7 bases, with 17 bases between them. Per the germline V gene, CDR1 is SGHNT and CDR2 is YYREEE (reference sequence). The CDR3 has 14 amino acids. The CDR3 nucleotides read TGTGCCAGCAGCCTGAGCGGGGGACTCCTTGGCTACACCTTC. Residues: CASSLSGGLLGYTF.

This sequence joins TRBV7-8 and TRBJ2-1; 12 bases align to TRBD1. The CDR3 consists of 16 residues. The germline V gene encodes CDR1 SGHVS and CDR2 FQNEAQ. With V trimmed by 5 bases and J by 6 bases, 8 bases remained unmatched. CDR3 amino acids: CASSIVGQGASNEQFF. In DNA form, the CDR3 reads TGTGCCAGCAGCATTGTGGGACAGGGGGCGAGCAATGAGCAGTTCTTC.

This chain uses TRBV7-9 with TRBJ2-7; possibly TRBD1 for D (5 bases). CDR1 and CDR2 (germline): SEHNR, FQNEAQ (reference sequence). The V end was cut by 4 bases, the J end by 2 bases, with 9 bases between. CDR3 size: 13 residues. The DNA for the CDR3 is TGTGCCAGCAGCTATGACAGCGCCTACGAGCAGTACTTC. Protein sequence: CASSYDSAYEQYF.

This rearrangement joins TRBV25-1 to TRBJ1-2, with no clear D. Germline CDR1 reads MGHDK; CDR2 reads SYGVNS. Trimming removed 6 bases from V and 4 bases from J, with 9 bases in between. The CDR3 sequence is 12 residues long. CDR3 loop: CASSRNLYGYTF. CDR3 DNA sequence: TGTGCCAGCAGCCGGAACCTCTATGGCTACACCTTC.

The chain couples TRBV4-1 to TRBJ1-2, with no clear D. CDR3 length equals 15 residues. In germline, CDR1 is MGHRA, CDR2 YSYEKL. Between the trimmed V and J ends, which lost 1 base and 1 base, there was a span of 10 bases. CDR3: CASSQVGSLNYGYTF. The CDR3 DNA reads TGCGCCAGCAGCCAAGTGGGAAGTCTTAACTATGGCTACACCTTC.

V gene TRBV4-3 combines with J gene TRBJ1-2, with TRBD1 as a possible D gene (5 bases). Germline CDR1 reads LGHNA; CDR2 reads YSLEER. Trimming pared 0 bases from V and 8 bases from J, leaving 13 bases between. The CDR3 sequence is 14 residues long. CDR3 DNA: TGCGCCAGCAGCCAAGACAGGGCCAGTCTAGGCTACACCTTC. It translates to CASSQDRASLGYTF.